This note documents a single T cell receptor (beta chain) sequence. Unique molecular identifiers (one per individual cDNA molecule) were attached. MiXCR, applied by TCRdb to the 5' RACE reads, yields one record per CDR3 protein. The table shows 55,000 to 80,000 distinct CDR3 sequences, with 10% to 12% occurring only once. The sample belongs to a study of early T cells in non-severe SARS-CoV-2 infection. Study details: RNA in bulk from unsorted whole blood was sequenced, and chains were unpaired.

The germline V gene has CDR1 SGHRS and CDR2 YFSETQ. CDR3 length: 14 residues. V lost 2 bases, J lost 3 bases, and 11 bases lay in between. Source: whole blood, taken at baseline. The chain uses TRBV5-1 and TRBJ1-2; D is possibly TRBD1 (6 bases). This sequence originates from an adult who was a healthcare worker with PCR-confirmed SARS-CoV-2 infection or an uninfected control (not recorded which). CDR3 residues: CASSFEYRDYGYTF. The DNA of the CDR3 is TGCGCCAGCAGCTTTGAGTACAGGGACTATGGCTACACCTTC.